One and the same sample provided the 6 T cell receptor beta chains below, sequenced in a study of T cell responses to AZD1222 COVID-19 vaccine. The data were produced by immunoSEQ multiplex PCR, yet TCRdb's version contains in-frame clones alone and is incomplete. This sample has some 150,000 clones, with under 95% found just once. Sequencing used peripheral blood, obtained on day 0 of AZD1222 vaccination. The receptor source for this set is an adult in good health.

The chain combines TRBV11-2 with TRBJ2-1, with D possibly called TRBD1 or TRBD2 (5 bases each). CDR1 is SGHAT, CDR2 FQNNGV, per germline. This CDR3 comprises 17 residues. The ends were cut back, 6 bases at V and 7 bases at J, with 25 bases in the middle. The CDR3 loop is CASRPIRLVGVRNEQFF. CDR3 bases: TGTGCCAGCAGGCCCATAAGACTCGTGGGGGTAAGGAATGAGCAGTTCTTC.

The CDR3 is CASSQVWRGLSSYNEQFF. Written as DNA, the CDR3 is TGTGCCAGCAGCCAAGTCTGGAGGGGGTTGAGCTCCTACAATGAGCAGTTCTTC. J is TRBJ2-1 and V is TRBV3-1 (or the pseudogene TRBV3-2), with D possibly called TRBD1 or TRBD2 (6 bases each). The CDR3 is made up of 18 amino acids. V lost 1 base, J lost 0 bases, and 16 bases lay in between. Germline lookup yields CDR1 LGHDT and CDR2 YNNKEL (reference sequence).

V is TRBV2 and J is TRBJ2-1, with 7 bases matching TRBD1. Trimming took 5 bases from V and 7 from J; bases not matched to a gene: 5. The CDR3 length is 13 residues. Per the germline V gene, CDR1 is SNHLY and CDR2 is FYNNEI. CDR3 coding DNA: TGTGCCAGCAGTAGCCGGGACAGAAATGAGCAGTTCTTC. Its translation is CASSSRDRNEQFF.

The chain carries TRBV7-9 and TRBJ2-1; D gene unclear. Deletions cut 4 bases from V and 0 bases from J, with 19 bases between. The germline gives CDR1 SEHNR, CDR2 FQNEAQ (reference sequence). The CDR3 covers 18 residues. Here the CDR3 DNA reads TGTGCCAGCAGCTCTCCGGGCTCACTTCTCAGCTCCTACAATGAGCAGTTCTTC. It is translated as CASSSPGSLLSSYNEQFF.

The chain has TRBV18 and TRBJ1-5; TRBD1 is a possible D gene (6 bases). Germline loops: CDR1 KGHSH, CDR2 LQKENI. V lost 2 bases to trimming and J lost 5 bases, with 10 bases between them. The CDR3 is 14 amino acids. DNA for the CDR3: TGTGCCAGCTCACCAACAGGGAGAGATCAGCCCCAGCATTTT. Residues: CASSPTGRDQPQHF.

This chain connects TRBV11-2 to TRBJ2-3; maybe TRBD2 (6 bases). The CDR3 extends over 13 amino acids. Germline V gives CDR1 SGHAT, CDR2 FQNNGV. The V gene lost 5 bases and the J gene lost 6 bases, with 12 bases spanning the gap. In nucleotides, the CDR3 is TGTGCCAGCAGCACAGGTGGGGGGGATACGCAGTATTTT. This sequence encodes CASSTGGGDTQYF.